The T cell receptor beta chain under discussion was sequenced for a study of cytomegalovirus exposure and HLA in healthy donors. The PCR made use of 60 Vbeta and 13 Jbeta primers. Generated by immunoSEQ multiplex PCR, the TCRdb table keeps only in-frame clones and is missing some. This sample carries approximately 37,000 clones, with 7.5% to 9.5% going to the ten biggest clones. V lost 3 bases and J 6 bases, leaving 12 bases between the germline ends. Germline V gene sequence: CDR1 SGHRS, CDR2 YFSETQ. The CDR3 contains 13 residues. Study results and limitations: The majority of CMV-associated TCR beta chains were reported as apparently HLA-restricted in a later analysis.

Details on this clone: The target antigen is unknown.

The sequence was collected from a man aged 40-50 years in good health and CMV-seropositive. The sample taken for sequencing was PBMCs. The chain carries TRBV5-1 and TRBJ1-1; a possible D gene is TRBD1 (5 bases). In DNA, the CDR3 is TGCGCCAGCAGCTCCCCAGGGAGGCCTGAAGCTTTCTTT. Encoded protein: CASSSPGRPEAFF.